Presented here are 5 T cell receptor beta chains from one specimen sequenced in a study of T-cell reconstitution after alpha-beta-depleted transplantation in children. Molecular barcoding with unique molecular identifiers was used for the TCRbeta library. One entry per CDR3 protein results from TCRdb running MiXCR on the PCR reads. The table has about 830,000 distinct CDR3 sequences, less than 20% seen once. Sequencing used PBMCs, mostly from graft donor cells, obtained 360 days after TCRalphabeta/CD19-depleted stem cell transplant. The origin of the receptors is a male patient younger than 18 who had a stem cell transplant for acute lymphoblastic leukemia, so the T cells may come from the graft donor.

The V and J genes are TRBV24-1 and TRBJ2-7; D remains ambiguous. The CDR3 totals 15 residues. From germline, CDR1 is KGHDR and CDR2 SFDVKD. V lost 5 bases and J lost 0, with 13 bases in between. CDR3 amino acids: CATSGGPRSSYEQYF. In DNA, the CDR3 is TGTGCCACCAGTGGCGGTCCCAGGAGCTCCTACGAGCAGTACTTC.

This chain connects TRBV5-1 to TRBJ2-2; a weak D match, TRBD2 (5 bases). The V gene lost 2 bases and the J gene lost 3 bases, with 11 bases spanning the gap. Looked up from germline, CDR1 is SGHRS and CDR2 is YFSETQ. This CDR3 is 15 amino acids long. CDR3 in amino acids: CASSFSLLDTGELFF. Written as DNA, the CDR3 is TGCGCCAGCAGCTTTTCACTACTAGACACCGGGGAGCTGTTTTTT.

V and J are TRBV7-2 and TRBJ2-3, with D unclear. V lost 1 base and J 0 bases, leaving 8 bases between the germline ends. The length of the CDR3 is 15 residues. The germline gives CDR1 SGHTA, CDR2 FQGNSA. The CDR3 DNA follows: TGTGCCAGCAGCTTAGATGGGCCTAGCACAGATACGCAGTATTTT. Its translation is CASSLDGPSTDTQYF.

The chain employs TRBV23-1 and TRBJ1-4; D unresolved. TRBV23-1 belongs to the ORF category, with a function that is uncertain. The CDR3 consists of 12 residues. The germline V and J ends were trimmed by 0 bases and 14 bases, with 10 bases remaining between them. CDR3 residues: CASSQSPKRLFF. CDR3 coding DNA: TGCGCCAGCAGTCAATCGCCGAAGAGGCTGTTTTTT.

The V call is TRBV3-1, the J call TRBJ2-2; 13 positions agree with TRBD2. CDR1 is LGHDT, CDR2 YNNKEL, per germline (reference sequence). The ends lost 7 bases at V and 4 bases at J; junction bases unmatched: 9. CDR3 length: 17 residues. CDR3 DNA: TGTGCCAGCACCCCGCAAGGACTAGCGGGAGTCACCGGGGAGCTGTTTTTT. It yields the protein CASTPQGLAGVTGELFF.